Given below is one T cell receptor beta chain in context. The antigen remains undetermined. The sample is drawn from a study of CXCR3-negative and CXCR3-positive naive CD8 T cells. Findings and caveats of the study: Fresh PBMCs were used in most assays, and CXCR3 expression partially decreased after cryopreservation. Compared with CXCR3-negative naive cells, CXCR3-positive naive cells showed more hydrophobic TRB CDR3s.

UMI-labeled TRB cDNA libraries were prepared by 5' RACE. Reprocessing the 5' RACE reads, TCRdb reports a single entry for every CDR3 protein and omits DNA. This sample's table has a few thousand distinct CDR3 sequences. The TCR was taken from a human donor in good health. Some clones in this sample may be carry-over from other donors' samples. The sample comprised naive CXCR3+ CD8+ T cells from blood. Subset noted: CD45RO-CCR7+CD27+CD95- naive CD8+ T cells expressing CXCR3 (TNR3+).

The chain's CDR3 is CASRDNEAGYEQYF. The rearrangement links TRBV27 to TRBJ2-7; without DNA, the TCRdb call of TRBD1 cannot be checked. The length of the CDR3 is 14 residues. CDR1 is MNHEY, CDR2 SMNVEV, per germline (reference sequence).